The 19 T cell receptor beta chains in this list originate from one sample, sequenced in a study of neurological immune-mediated disorders. Each CDR3 protein is one row after TCRdb ran MiXCR on the 5' RACE reads. This sample has tens of thousands of distinct CDR3 sequences, with approximately 4.4% found just once. The sequencing sample was made of PBMCs. All receptors come from a man aged 45-65 years with multiple sclerosis.

This clonotype occurred many times. The chain has TRBV28 and TRBJ1-5; D is possibly TRBD1 (6 bases). Germline V gene data show CDR1 as MDHEN and CDR2 as SYDVKM. Trimming cost V 2 bases and J 3 bases, with 14 bases left between them. There are 16 residues in the CDR3. CDR3 amino acids: CASSLRGGQLNQPQHF. The CDR3 bases are TGTGCCAGCAGTTTAAGGGGGGGTCAACTCAATCAGCCCCAGCATTTT.

This clonotype was detected ten times or more. The rearrangement links TRBV29-1 to TRBJ2-1; possibly TRBD2 for D (6 bases). In germline, CDR1 is SQVTM, CDR2 ANQGSEA. The CDR3 runs to 15 residues. The V end was cut by 2 bases, the J end by 6 bases, with 17 bases between. CDR3 residues: CSVEPAARGGNEQFF. The CDR3 nucleotides read TGCAGCGTTGAACCCGCCGCGCGGGGTGGCAATGAGCAGTTCTTC.

This clonotype was recorded many times. The chain joins TRBV29-1 to TRBJ1-2; perhaps TRBD1 as D (5 bases). V was pared by 1 base and J by 1 base, with 13 bases between. From germline, CDR1 is SQVTM and CDR2 ANQGSEA. The CDR3 consists of 15 residues. Here the CDR3 reads CSVEGGGLGNYGYTF. The CDR3 DNA reads as TGCAGCGTTGAAGGTGGGGGGTTAGGTAACTATGGCTACACCTTC.

In its sample, this clonotype was seen many times. This rearrangement joins TRBV10-3 to TRBJ1-1; perhaps TRBD1 as D (6 bases). Germline assignment: CDR1 ENHRY and CDR2 SYGVKD. The CDR3 extends over 13 amino acids. Trimming pared 5 bases from V and 3 bases from J, leaving 10 bases between. The CDR3 DNA sequence: TGTGCCATCAGTAGGACAGAAGACACTGAAGCTTTCTTT. Protein sequence: CAISRTEDTEAFF.

J is TRBJ2-7 and V is TRBV6-1, with no clear D. The CDR3 is made up of 12 amino acids. V lost 3 bases, J lost 3 bases, and 6 bases lay in between. Germline V gene lookup returns CDR1 MNHNS and CDR2 SASEGT. This CDR3 reads CASSDLGYEQYF. In DNA form, the CDR3 reads TGTGCCAGCAGTGATCTGGGCTACGAGCAGTACTTC.

This clonotype has only a few counts. The CDR3 protein is CASSSMGSGGVSFSGANVLTF. In DNA form, the CDR3 reads TGTGCCAGCAGCTCCATGGGTAGCGGGGGGGTCTCCTTCTCTGGGGCCAACGTCCTGACTTTC. The chain links TRBV7-2 to TRBJ2-6; 11 nucleotides agree with TRBD2. The CDR3 spans 21 residues. Per the germline V gene, CDR1 is SGHTA and CDR2 is FQGNSA. Trimming at V came to 4 bases and at J to 0 bases, leaving 14 bases not matched to a gene.

This clonotype was recorded many times. The chain is built from TRBV4-1 and TRBJ2-7, with 8 bases identical to TRBD1. J was trimmed by 5 bases and V by 0 bases; bases with no gene match: 3. CDR3 size: 14 residues. The germline V gene has CDR1 MGHRA and CDR2 YSYEKL. The CDR3 protein is CASSQEDRADEQYF. DNA for the CDR3: TGCGCCAGCAGCCAAGAGGACAGGGCTGACGAGCAGTACTTC.

This clonotype was detected many times. The chain joins TRBV9 to TRBJ2-7; D remains ambiguous. This CDR3 spans 12 amino acids. Germline CDR1 is SGDLS and CDR2 is YYNGEE. Trimming cost V 3 bases and J 2 bases, with 6 bases left between them. This chain's CDR3 is CASSGLTYEQYF. The CDR3 coding sequence is TGTGCCAGCAGCGGGCTAACCTACGAGCAGTACTTC.

This clonotype was seen many times. The J gene is TRBJ2-1, the V gene TRBV12-3 or TRBV12-4; 8 bases fit TRBD1. CDR3 length: 13 amino acids. The ends lost 6 bases at V and 9 bases at J; junction bases unmatched: 7. The CDR3 reads CASRDGQGSEQFF. The CDR3 DNA reads as TGTGCCAGCAGGGACGGACAGGGCAGTGAGCAGTTCTTC.

Concerning this clonotype itself: This CDR3 is missing its conserved last phenylalanine or tryptophan, likely due to a read error. This chain joins TRBV20-1 and TRBJ2-5; 9 positions match TRBD1. V gave up 3 bases and J gave up 5 bases; unmatched junction bases: 7. Germline CDR1 DFQATT, CDR2 SNEGSKA (reference sequence). The CDR3 spans 14 residues. CDR3 nucleotide sequence: TGCAGTGCTAGGGATACAGGGGGCCGGGAGACCCAGTACTAC. Its protein product is CSARDTGGRETQYY.

This clonotype was observed many times. This chain uses TRBV7-2 with TRBJ2-1; 7 nucleotides line up with TRBD2. V was pared by 3 bases and J by 7 bases, with 3 bases of the junction left unmatched. CDR1 is SGHTA, CDR2 FQGNSA, per germline. The CDR3 extends over 13 amino acids. The CDR3 here is CASSLMGGNEQFF. The DNA of the CDR3 is TGTGCCAGCAGCTTGATGGGGGGGAATGAGCAGTTCTTC.

This clonotype appeared many times. The DNA of the CDR3 is TGTGCCAGCAGCTTTTTAGGGCAACCACTACCCTACGAGCAGTACTTC. It codes for CASSFLGQPLPYEQYF. The chain recombines TRBV7-2 with TRBJ2-7; D gene uncertain. Trimming removed 3 bases from V and 2 bases from J, with 17 bases in between. The CDR3 is 16 residues long. Per the germline V gene, CDR1 is SGHTA and CDR2 is FQGNSA.

This clonotype was seen more than once but under ten times. This sequence joins TRBV12-3 or TRBV12-4 and TRBJ2-1; no reliable D call. Trimming cost V 3 bases and J 7 bases, with 10 bases left between them. CDR3 length equals 13 residues. The CDR3 nucleotides are TGTGCCAGCAGTTTCTTTTCCAGGAATGAGCAGTTCTTC. Translating gives CASSFFSRNEQFF.

This clonotype was seen many times. The V call is TRBV3-1, the J call TRBJ2-3; D uncertain. CDR1 is LGHDT, CDR2 YNNKEL, per germline (reference sequence). The CDR3 loop spans 11 amino acids. The V end lost 6 bases, the J end lost 1 base, and 2 bases lay between the germline ends. As DNA, the CDR3 is TGTGCCAGCAGACGCACAGATACGCAGTATTTT. Residues: CASRRTDTQYF.

Ten or more counts support this clonotype. At one of its ends the junction is not consistent with the germline gene, which may arise from a read error. V gene TRBV5-6 combines with J gene TRBJ1-5, with a possible D match to TRBD1 (5 bases). The CDR3 is 13 residues long. From germline, CDR1 is SGHDT and CDR2 YYEEEE. The CDR3, as DNA: TGTGCCAGCAGCCAGGGACGGGGTCCGCCCCAGAATTTT. Translation gives CASSQGRGPPQNF.

The table lists this clonotype with many counts. This rearrangement joins TRBV7-9 to TRBJ1-1; D not certain. Trimming pared 1 base from V and 3 bases from J, leaving 12 bases between. In germline, CDR1 is SEHNR, CDR2 FQNEAQ (reference sequence). There are 15 residues in the CDR3. The chain's CDR3 is CASSLVRLVDTEAFF. CDR3 coding DNA: TGTGCCAGCAGCTTAGTGCGGTTAGTAGACACTGAAGCTTTCTTT.

This clonotype was seen at least ten times. V gene TRBV5-1 combines with J gene TRBJ2-1; 12 positions match TRBD1. Germline CDR1 and CDR2: SGHRS and YFSETQ. The V gene end was trimmed by 2 bases and the J gene end by 8 bases; junction bases not matched to a gene: 8. The CDR3 is 16 amino acids. The CDR3 bases are TGCGCCAGCAGCTTTGGAGGGACAGGGGGCGCGTATGAGCAGTTCTTC. As protein: CASSFGGTGGAYEQFF. The variable domain in full, with the rest retrieved from reference TRBV5-1 and TRBJ2-1, is KAGVTQTPRYLIKTRGQQVTLSCSPISGHRSVSWYQQTPGQGLQFLFEYFSETQRNKGNFPGRFSGRQFSNSRSEMNVSTLELGDSALYLCASSFGGTGGAYEQFFGPGTRLTVL.

The table lists this clonotype with many counts. The chain employs TRBV5-1 and TRBJ1-1; D is unresolved. Germline V gene lookup returns CDR1 SGHRS and CDR2 YFSETQ. The CDR3 is 15 residues long. Trimming took off 0 bases at V and 1 base at J, with 10 bases between the two ends. CDR3 loop: CASSLGAVANTEAFF. The CDR3 DNA reads TGCGCCAGCAGCTTGGGTGCGGTGGCGAACACTGAAGCTTTCTTT.

This clonotype was seen many times. The V gene is TRBV20-1, the J gene TRBJ2-7; D might be TRBD2 (5 bases). The CDR3 spans 14 residues. Germline-derived CDR1 and CDR2 are DFQATT and SNEGSKA (reference sequence). V lost 3 bases, J lost 3 bases, and 15 bases lay in between. The CDR3 spells CSASRHLEGYEQYF. CDR3 DNA sequence: TGCAGTGCTAGCCGGCACCTCGAGGGCTACGAGCAGTACTTC.